This is a list of T cell receptor beta chains from one sample in a study of identical twins. TCRdb passed the 5' RACE reads through MiXCR, listing each CDR3 protein once. The sample holds around 480,000 distinct CDR3 sequences; 12% to 15% are singletons and the top ten take around 0.57%. These data were likewise used in another study, on yellow fever vaccine responses in identical twins.

The sequencing input was CD4+ T cells sorted from blood. The source of these receptors is a woman between 18 and 29 years old in good health. Each CDR3 is given with its conserved first and last residue. Fields, in order: CDR3 protein, CDR3 DNA, V gene, J gene, clone size, D gene. D genes are given only for firm matches. Rows may omit the clone size; those that give it use once, few, many or a size class.

CSAGEGLEQYF	TGCAGTGCTGGGGAGGGACTCGAGCAGTACTTC	TRBV20-1	TRBJ2-7	.	TRBD2
CASSLVGGAEAFF	TGTGCCAGCAGCTTAGTTGGGGGCGCTGAAGCTTTCTTT	TRBV11-2	TRBJ1-1	many	.
CASRPQGASNEKLFF	TGTGCCAGCAGGCCCCAGGGGGCCTCTAATGAAAAACTGTTTTTT	TRBV12-3/TRBV12-4	TRBJ1-4	.	TRBD1
CASSSAQGWPVGTQYF	TGTGCCAGCAGTTCAGCTCAGGGTTGGCCTGTGGGGACCCAGTACTTC	TRBV28	TRBJ2-5	few	.
CASSDPWATGELFF	TGTGCCAGCAGTGACCCCTGGGCCACCGGGGAGCTGTTTTTT	TRBV2	TRBJ2-2	few	.
CASSYRQASYEQYF	TGTGCCAGCAGTTACCGACAGGCTTCCTACGAGCAGTACTTC	TRBV6-5	TRBJ2-7	.	.
CSVRQNNYGYTF	TGCAGCGTCCGACAGAACAACTATGGCTACACCTTC	TRBV29-1	TRBJ1-2	few	.
CASSYGLAELSSYNEQFF	TGTGCCAGCAGTTACGGCCTAGCGGAGTTGAGCTCCTACAATGAGCAGTTCTTC	TRBV6-5	TRBJ2-1	.	TRBD2
CAISDLDTLIQYF	TGTGCCATCAGTGACTTAGACACACTGATCCAGTACTTC	TRBV10-3	TRBJ2-4	.	.
CATSSQGYTEAFF	TGTGCCACCAGCAGCCAGGGGTACACTGAAGCTTTCTTT	TRBV15	TRBJ1-1	.	.
CASSQGFAGKNTGELFF	TGCGCCAGCAGCCAAGGATTCGCGGGGAAAAACACCGGGGAGCTGTTTTTT	TRBV4-3	TRBJ2-2	.	.
CATSPLAGGQETQYF	TGTGCCACCAGCCCGCTAGCGGGAGGACAAGAGACCCAGTACTTC	TRBV15	TRBJ2-5	.	TRBD2
CATSRGNNSPLHF	TGTGCCACCAGCAGGGGAAATAATTCACCCCTCCACTTT	TRBV24-1	TRBJ1-6	.	.
CASDPGQGLTGELFF	TGTGCCAGCGACCCGGGACAGGGGCTCACCGGGGAGCTGTTTTTT	TRBV27	TRBJ2-2	few	TRBD1
CASSEKRGEQFF	TGTGCCAGCAGTGAAAAGCGGGGTGAGCAGTTCTTC	TRBV3-1	TRBJ2-1	.	TRBD2
CASSFRVNTGELFF	TGTGCCAGCAGTTTTCGGGTAAACACCGGGGAGCTGTTTTTT	TRBV12-3/TRBV12-4	TRBJ2-2	.	.
CSARLAGVTQYF	TGCAGTGCTAGATTAGCGGGAGTTACGCAGTATTTT	TRBV20-1	TRBJ2-3	.	TRBD2
CSARGLASDTQYF	TGCAGCGCGCGAGGACTAGCGTCAGATACGCAGTATTTT	TRBV29-1	TRBJ2-3	.	TRBD2
CASSLLSDNSPLHF	TGTGCCAGCAGCTTACTATCAGACAATTCACCCCTCCACTTT	TRBV7-2	TRBJ1-6	few	.
CASSPRGTLDYNEQFF	TGCGCCAGCAGCCCCCGCGGGACACTTGACTACAATGAGCAGTTCTTC	TRBV4-3	TRBJ2-1	few	.
CASSLVIRGGYTGELFF	TGTGCCAGCAGCTTAGTAATCAGGGGAGGCTATACCGGGGAGCTGTTTTTT	TRBV11-2	TRBJ2-2	.	.
CASSLERQGAGTEAFF	TGTGCCAGCAGCTTAGAAAGACAGGGGGCGGGGACTGAAGCTTTCTTT	TRBV7-2	TRBJ1-1	.	TRBD1
CASSVDPGLAGLTGQYF	TGTGCCAGCAGCGTAGACCCCGGACTAGCGGGTCTAACAGGCCAGTACTTC	TRBV9	TRBJ2-5	.	TRBD2
CASRPEGSGANVLTF	TGTGCCAGCAGACCCGAGGGGTCCGGGGCCAACGTCCTGACTTTC	TRBV28	TRBJ2-6	many	.
CASSYSIQGQGNGYTF	TGTGCCAGCAGTTACTCGATCCAGGGACAGGGTAATGGCTACACCTTC	TRBV6-5	TRBJ1-2	.	TRBD1
CASSQDWIGGDEQYF	TGCGCCAGCAGCCAAGATTGGATAGGGGGCGACGAGCAGTACTTC	TRBV4-3	TRBJ2-7	few	TRBD1
CASSFPRAGSYEQYF	TGTGCCAGCAGTTTTCCCAGGGCCGGCTCCTACGAGCAGTACTTC	TRBV28	TRBJ2-7	.	.
CAIRPGQNYEQYF	TGTGCCATCAGGCCGGGACAGAACTACGAGCAGTACTTC	TRBV10-3	TRBJ2-7	.	TRBD1
CASSRSQGRTDTQYF	TGTGCCAGCAGTCGGAGTCAGGGGCGCACAGATACGCAGTATTTT	TRBV5-6	TRBJ2-3	few	.
CSARGGGEDTQYF	TGCAGTGCTAGAGGGGGCGGAGAAGATACGCAGTATTTT	TRBV20-1	TRBJ2-3	few	.
CASSLGRGSSYEQYF	TGTGCCAGCAGTTTAGGCCGTGGGAGCTCCTACGAGCAGTACTTC	TRBV12-3/TRBV12-4	TRBJ2-7	many	.
CASSQQTGKSYEQYF	TGTGCCAGCAGCCAACAGACAGGGAAATCCTACGAGCAGTACTTC	TRBV14	TRBJ2-7	.	TRBD1
CASSVDGGRTDTQYF	TGTGCCAGCAGTGTCGACGGGGGCAGGACAGATACGCAGTATTTT	TRBV6-4	TRBJ2-3	.	.
CASSLPAGYEQYF	TGTGCCAGCAGCTTGCCGGCAGGGTACGAGCAGTACTTC	TRBV11-2	TRBJ2-7	.	.
CASSTGLAGAPTSYNEQFF	TGTGCCAGCAGCACCGGACTAGCGGGGGCCCCTACCTCCTACAATGAGCAGTTCTTC	TRBV12-1	TRBJ2-1	few	.
CSARDYKGAKNIQYF	TGCAGTGCTAGAGATTATAAGGGCGCCAAAAACATTCAGTACTTC	TRBV20-1	TRBJ2-4	.	.
CASSYSMGGGLTEAFF	TGTGCCAGCAGTTACTCGATGGGGGGGGGATTGACTGAAGCTTTCTTT	TRBV6-5	TRBJ1-1	few	.
CASSVDRGQDTEAFF	TGTGCCAGCAGCGTAGACAGGGGGCAGGACACTGAAGCTTTCTTT	TRBV9	TRBJ1-1	few	TRBD1
CSINRGPDTQYF	TGCAGCATCAACAGGGGCCCAGATACGCAGTATTTT	TRBV29-1	TRBJ2-3	few	TRBD1
CASASNSYEQYF	TGTGCCAGCGCGTCTAACTCCTACGAGCAGTACTTC	TRBV12-3/TRBV12-4	TRBJ2-7	few	.
CASSLSGVEKLFF	TGTGCCAGCAGTTTATCGGGGGTAGAAAAACTGTTTTTT	TRBV12-3/TRBV12-4	TRBJ1-4	.	.
CASSFSRAGGRDEQYF	TGTGCCAGCAGCTTTTCACGAGCGGGAGGACGGGACGAGCAGTACTTC	TRBV7-6	TRBJ2-7	.	TRBD2
CASSFGLDRSYNEQFF	TGTGCCAGCAGCTTCGGGCTAGACCGCTCCTACAATGAGCAGTTCTTC	TRBV7-9	TRBJ2-1	.	.
CASSVGALAGKETQYF	TGTGCCAGCAGCGTAGGAGCGCTAGCGGGTAAAGAGACCCAGTACTTC	TRBV9	TRBJ2-5	.	TRBD2
CASSLEASGSLYEQYF	TGTGCCAGCAGCTTAGAAGCTAGCGGGAGTTTGTACGAGCAGTACTTC	TRBV7-2	TRBJ2-7	.	TRBD2
CASSYSTLAGVETQYF	TGTGCCAGCAGTTACTCGACGCTAGCGGGAGTAGAGACCCAGTACTTC	TRBV6-5	TRBJ2-5	.	TRBD2
CSARVPGLSTDTQYF	TGCAGTGCTAGAGTTCCTGGGCTTAGCACAGATACGCAGTATTTT	TRBV20-1	TRBJ2-3	.	.
CASSRGQIGLNTGELFF	TGCGCCAGCAGCCGCGGACAGATAGGGTTGAACACCGGGGAGCTGTTTTTT	TRBV4-3	TRBJ2-2	few	.
CASKLSVAGELFF	TGTGCCAGCAAACTATCGGTCGCCGGGGAGCTGTTTTTT	TRBV7-6	TRBJ2-2	.	.
CASSETGWETQYF	TGCGCCAGCAGTGAGACGGGATGGGAGACCCAGTACTTC	TRBV10-1	TRBJ2-5	few	.
CASSQGTGGNQPQHF	TGTGCCAGCAGCCAAGGGACAGGGGGCAATCAGCCCCAGCATTTT	TRBV3-1	TRBJ1-5	many	TRBD1
CASSLSLSPRLADTQYF	TGTGCCAGCAGTTTATCGCTATCCCCTCGGCTAGCAGATACGCAGTATTTT	TRBV27	TRBJ2-3	.	.
CASSLTSGGFSYNEQFF	TGTGCCAGCAGCCTCACTAGCGGGGGCTTTTCCTACAATGAGCAGTTCTTC	TRBV3-1	TRBJ2-1	few	TRBD2
CASSPERGQGALETQYF	TGTGCCAGCAGCCCCGAAAGGGGACAGGGGGCTCTGGAGACCCAGTACTTC	TRBV14	TRBJ2-5	.	TRBD1
CAISESTSSDTQYF	TGTGCCATCAGTGAGTCGACTAGTTCAGATACGCAGTATTTT	TRBV10-3	TRBJ2-3	many	.